This T cell receptor (beta chain) was obtained from a study of T cell responses to AZD1222 COVID-19 vaccine. General observations from the study: The study sampled repertoires only after the peak T cell response. Close to half of all spike-specific TCRs reportedly target regions of the variants that are unmutated. Seropositive AZD1222 recipients at baseline numbered only five to seven. The donor cohort was predominantly white British with a female majority, and clonal diversity may have been underestimated.

Sequencing used immunoSEQ multiplex PCR; TCRdb keeps in-frame clones, though not all of them. The data contain around 120,000 clones, about 92% of them singletons. The germline gives CDR1 LGHNT, CDR2 FRNRAP. The length of the CDR3 is 15 residues. V was shortened by 1 base and J by 2 bases, with 10 bases between the two germline ends. Details on this clone: The antigen is unknown.

Sequencing was performed on peripheral blood, taken 28 days after the second AZD1222 dose. V and J are TRBV12-5 and TRBJ2-3; D is undetermined. The TCR comes from an adult who received the AZD1222 COVID-19 vaccine. This CDR3 is CASGLDRLTTDTQYF. The CDR3 DNA follows: TGTGCTAGTGGTTTGGACCGCCTCACCACAGATACGCAGTATTTT.